This T cell receptor beta chain derives from a study of blood T cell repertoires in COVID-19. Background on the study: Sample material is recorded as cDNA or gDNA derived from T cells, B-cell-depleted T cells, or PBMCs.

The CDR3 totals 14 residues. V was pared by 3 bases and J by 6 bases, with 15 bases between. Germline V gene lookup returns CDR1 LNHDA and CDR2 SQIVND (reference sequence). The data were produced by immunoSEQ multiplex PCR, yet TCRdb's version contains in-frame clones alone and is incomplete. The profile shows more than 250,000 clones, 88% of them singletons. Sequences were obtained from peripheral blood. This clonotype was sampled from a human donor in a cohort sampled during active COVID-19. The genes are TRBV19 and TRBJ2-7; D unclear. The CDR3 loop is CASSIVSDSGEQYF. Written as DNA, the CDR3 is TGTGCCAGTAGTATCGTGTCCGACTCGGGCGAGCAGTACTTC.